Listed here are 27 T cell receptor beta chains from one sample, sequenced in a study of a mutant IDH1 vaccine in newly diagnosed glioma. The antigens these receptors bind are not known. The time point is: week 47, end of study. Each dose of the vaccine consisted of 300 ug of mutant IDH1 20-mer peptide, with topical imiquimod. The data were produced by immunoSEQ multiplex PCR, yet TCRdb's version contains in-frame clones alone and is incomplete. The sample shows some 31,000 clones, 80% to 85% of them seen only once. Sequencing was performed on PBMCs, taken from a glioma patient whose treatment included an IDH1 peptide vaccine. The receptors stem from a man between 25 and 39 years old with glioma.

The chain recombines TRBV4-3 with TRBJ1-3; perhaps TRBD1 as D (5 bases). The CDR3 is 15 amino acids. Germline V lookup: CDR1 LGHNA, CDR2 YSLEER. Trimming left V 4 bases short and J 2 bases short, with 12 bases between. The CDR3 protein is CASSPNRGAGNTIYF. As DNA, the CDR3 is TGCGCCAGCAGCCCCAATCGAGGGGCTGGAAACACCATATATTTT.

The chain carries TRBV2 and TRBJ1-6, with D maybe TRBD1 (5 bases). The CDR3 has 16 amino acids. Germline-derived CDR1 and CDR2 are SNHLY and FYNNEI. V was clipped by 2 bases and J by 4 bases, with 12 bases between them. The CDR3 DNA reads TGTGCCAGCAGTGAAAGGACCGGGGGGTATAATTCACCCCTCCACTTT. Protein product: CASSERTGGYNSPLHF.

This clone has more than one count but fewer than ten. The rearrangement joins TRBV5-5 to TRBJ1-1, with D possibly TRBD1 on 5 matching bases. This CDR3 is 15 amino acids long. The V end lost 1 base, the J end lost 1 base, and 11 bases lay between the germline ends. Germline V gives CDR1 SGHKS, CDR2 YYEKEE (reference sequence). The CDR3 loop is CASSLYGGGNTEAFF. CDR3 sequence (DNA): TGTGCCAGCAGCTTGTATGGGGGAGGGAACACTGAAGCTTTCTTT.

This chain uses TRBV2 with TRBJ1-2, with no clear D. V lost 5 bases and J lost 2, with 9 bases in between. Germline V gene lookup returns CDR1 SNHLY and CDR2 FYNNEI. CDR3 length: 13 amino acids. CDR3 residues: CASSRTENYGYTF. CDR3 DNA sequence: TGTGCCAGCAGTCGGACGGAAAACTATGGCTACACCTTC.

The genes are TRBV7-6 and TRBJ1-1, with D unresolved. The CDR3 is 15 amino acids. The V gene's germline CDR1 is SGHVS and CDR2 FNYEAQ. V lost 5 bases to trimming and J lost 4 bases, with 17 bases between them. In DNA form, the CDR3 reads TGTGCCAGCAGCCGGACTCAGGCTTTGGTCACTGAAGCTTTCTTT. Amino acid sequence: CASSRTQALVTEAFF.

The sample holds a few counts of this clone. The chain carries TRBV6-6 and TRBJ1-1; D is uncertain. The V and J ends lost 6 bases and 1 base respectively, with 6 bases between them. Germline CDR1 is MNHNY and CDR2 is SVGAGI (reference sequence). This CDR3 region has 12 residues. The CDR3 region is CASREENTEAFF. As DNA, the CDR3 is TGTGCCAGCAGGGAGGAGAACACTGAAGCTTTCTTT.

The chain joins TRBV5-1 to TRBJ2-7; TRBD1 might be the D (6 bases). Trimming removed 0 bases from V and 2 bases from J, with 9 bases in between. Germline assignment: CDR1 SGHRS and CDR2 YFSETQ. The CDR3 spans 14 residues. This CDR3 reads CASSLEAGAYEQYF. The CDR3 nucleotides read TGCGCCAGCAGCTTGGAAGCAGGGGCCTACGAGCAGTACTTC.

The gene calls are TRBV7-4 and TRBJ2-2; D unclear. This CDR3 contains 14 residues. The germline V gene has CDR1 SGHVT and CDR2 SQSDAQ. Trimming stripped 4 bases from V and 5 bases from J, with 11 bases between. The CDR3 here is CASSSPDLTGELFF. The DNA for the CDR3 is TGTGCCAGCAGCTCTCCCGACTTGACCGGGGAGCTGTTTTTT.

The chain uses TRBV4-2 and TRBJ1-3; D is possibly TRBD1 (6 bases). This CDR3 is built from 17 residues. V was clipped by 4 bases and J by 0 bases, with 16 bases between them. From germline, CDR1 is LGHNA and CDR2 YNFKEQ. The CDR3, as DNA: TGTGCCAGCAGCCCGATACAGGGCCAGTACTCTGGAAACACCATATATTTT. Translation gives CASSPIQGQYSGNTIYF.

The chain couples TRBV10-3 to TRBJ2-2; 16 nucleotides match TRBD2. The CDR3 extends over 18 amino acids. V lost 7 bases and J lost 3; bases outside the gene matches: 8. From germline, CDR1 is ENHRY and CDR2 SYGVKD. As DNA, the CDR3 is TGTGCCATCAACCCCGGGACTAGCGGGAGGGGGGACACCGGGGAGCTGTTTTTT. This translates into CAINPGTSGRGDTGELFF.

The gene calls are TRBV29-1 and TRBJ2-2; D possibly corresponds to TRBD1 (6 bases). CDR1 is SQVTM and CDR2 is ANQGSEA in the germline V gene. The CDR3 contains 12 residues. The V end was cut by 7 bases, the J end by 5 bases, with 11 bases between. The CDR3 spells CSAYDRTGELFF. CDR3 nucleotide sequence: TGCAGCGCCTATGACAGGACCGGGGAGCTGTTTTTT.

There are a few counts of this clone. V and J are TRBV11-2 and TRBJ1-1, with unresolved D. Trimming took 5 bases from V and 1 from J, leaving 14 bases between them. In germline, CDR1 is SGHAT, CDR2 FQNNGV. This CDR3 has 15 residues. The CDR3: CASSLYVGPNTEAFF. CDR3 in DNA: TGTGCCAGCAGCCTGTATGTGGGCCCGAACACTGAAGCTTTCTTT.

The chain combines TRBV10-2 with TRBJ1-5; D is unresolved. In germline, CDR1 is WSHSY, CDR2 SAAADI. Deletions cut 0 bases from V and 2 bases from J, with 8 bases between. This CDR3 is built from 15 residues. The CDR3 sequence is CASSESHSGNQPQHF. CDR3 DNA: TGCGCCAGCAGTGAGTCGCACAGCGGCAATCAGCCCCAGCATTTT.

This chain links TRBV6-1 with TRBJ2-7, with TRBD1 matching 11 bases. The V and J ends lost 0 bases and 3 bases, in that order; junction bases with no gene match: 1. The CDR3 is made up of 15 amino acids. Per germline, CDR1 MNHNS and CDR2 SASEGT. This chain's CDR3 is CASSEAGTGGYEQYF. As DNA, the CDR3 is TGTGCCAGCAGTGAAGCCGGGACAGGGGGCTACGAGCAGTACTTC.

The CDR3 DNA follows: TGCGCCAGCAGCCAACTCAGGGACACCCCCTACGAGCAGTACTTC. Translation: CASSQLRDTPYEQYF. The chain is built from TRBV4-1 and TRBJ2-7, with a weak D call TRBD1 (6 bases). V lost 2 bases and J 2 bases, leaving 13 bases between the germline ends. The CDR3 runs to 15 residues. CDR1 and CDR2 (germline): MGHRA, YSYEKL.

The chain links TRBV5-1 to TRBJ2-6; 9 nucleotides agree with TRBD1. With 5 bases clipped from V and 4 bases from J, the junction kept 13 bases outside the gene matches. This CDR3 has 18 residues. The germline V gene has CDR1 SGHRS and CDR2 YFSETQ. CDR3: CASRSGTGNLRGANVLTF. In DNA form, the CDR3 reads TGCGCCAGCAGGTCCGGGACAGGGAACCTCCGAGGGGCCAACGTCCTGACTTTC.

This clone has just one count. The gene calls are TRBV5-1 and TRBJ2-7; 9 bases are shared with TRBD1. This CDR3 is built from 15 residues. The J segment lost 7 bases and the V segment lost 4 bases, leaving 12 bases of the junction unmatched. Germline V lookup: CDR1 SGHRS, CDR2 YFSETQ. The CDR3 here is CASSLSQGARGEQYF. The CDR3 DNA reads as TGCGCCAGCAGCCTCTCACAGGGGGCGAGGGGTGAGCAGTACTTC.

The chain links TRBV15 to TRBJ2-7, with D possibly being TRBD1 or TRBD2 (6 bases each). The CDR3 runs 14 residues. CDR1 is LNHNV, CDR2 YYDKDF, per germline (reference sequence). V gave up 0 bases and J gave up 8 bases, with 14 bases separating them. CDR3 nucleotides: TGTGCCACCAGCAGAGATAAGGCCGGGGGCCAGCAGTACTTC. It specifies CATSRDKAGGQQYF.

J is TRBJ2-2 and V is TRBV19; tentatively, D is TRBD1 (6 bases). Trimming shortened V by 3 bases and J by 5 bases, and 13 bases separated the two germline ends. There are 15 residues in the CDR3. Germline V gene sequence: CDR1 LNHDA, CDR2 SQIVND (reference sequence). The CDR3 coding sequence is TGTGCCAGTAGTATTTTAGGGGGTGAAACCGGGGAGCTGTTTTTT. Residues: CASSILGGETGELFF.

The chain recombines TRBV7-2 with TRBJ1-1; no clear D. The V end lost 1 base, the J end lost 4 bases, and 16 bases lay between the germline ends. The CDR3 contains 16 residues. CDR1 and CDR2 from the germline V gene are SGHTA and FQGNSA. CDR3 nucleotides: TGTGCCAGCAGCTTAGGAAACCTCCGAGGTGGCACTGAAGCTTTCTTT. Its translation is CASSLGNLRGGTEAFF.

The chain joins TRBV6-1 to TRBJ2-7; D is perhaps TRBD1 (6 bases). This CDR3 region has 17 residues. Germline lookup yields CDR1 MNHNS and CDR2 SASEGT. The V gene lost 2 bases and the J gene lost 4 bases, with 21 bases spanning the gap. This CDR3 is CASSESGQGRLRYEQYF. As DNA, the CDR3 is TGTGCCAGCAGTGAATCGGGGCAGGGGAGACTTAGATACGAGCAGTACTTC.

V gene TRBV28 combines with J gene TRBJ2-5, with D possibly being TRBD1 or TRBD2 (7 bases each). Trimming stripped 6 bases from V and 5 bases from J, with 16 bases between. Looked up from germline, CDR1 is MDHEN and CDR2 is SYDVKM. The CDR3 is 14 residues long. The CDR3 sequence is CASSNHRGGETQYF. The CDR3 DNA follows: TGTGCCAGCAGCAATCACAGGGGAGGGGAGACCCAGTACTTC.

This clone has a handful of counts. J is TRBJ1-5 and V is TRBV11-2, with D unclear. Looked up from germline, CDR1 is SGHAT and CDR2 is FQNNGV. This CDR3 spans 13 amino acids. Trimming removed 3 bases at V and 3 bases at J, with 6 bases between. The CDR3 bases are TGTGCCAGCAGCTTTTCGTTCAATCAGCCCCAGCATTTT. This codes for CASSFSFNQPQHF.

This clone showed up just a few times. This sequence joins TRBV5-1 and TRBJ1-1; D gene uncertain. The germline V gene encodes CDR1 SGHRS and CDR2 YFSETQ. V was clipped by 0 bases and J by 4 bases, with 13 bases between them. The CDR3 has 15 residues. CDR3 amino acids: CASSLDDPGGTEAFF. CDR3 sequence (DNA): TGCGCCAGCAGCTTGGATGACCCCGGCGGCACTGAAGCTTTCTTT.

The V gene is TRBV5-1, the J gene TRBJ2-6; 8 nucleotides align to TRBD1. V lost 2 bases to trimming and J lost 4 bases; unmatched junction nucleotides: 14. The length of the CDR3 is 19 residues. Germline lookup yields CDR1 SGHRS and CDR2 YFSETQ. The CDR3 DNA is TGCGCCAGCAGCTTTCCCTCGGGGCAGGGGGCGCGGGGGGCCAACGTCCTGACTTTC. Protein product: CASSFPSGQGARGANVLTF.

This chain links TRBV29-1 with TRBJ1-2; maybe TRBD1 (5 bases). Germline values: CDR1 SQVTM, CDR2 ANQGSEA. Trimming left V 4 bases short and J 3 bases short, with 18 bases between. This CDR3 has 15 amino acids. CDR3 in amino acids: CSVGEGARGDYGYTF. The CDR3 region has the DNA TGCAGCGTTGGGGAAGGGGCGCGGGGAGACTATGGCTACACCTTC.

J is TRBJ2-3 and V is TRBV5-1; TRBD2 matches at 10 bases. The ends lost 5 bases at V and 2 bases at J; junction bases unmatched: 5. Germline CDR1 reads SGHRS; CDR2 reads YFSETQ. The length of the CDR3 is 15 residues. The CDR3 DNA reads TGCGCCAGCAGACTAGCGGGGACGAACACAGATACGCAGTATTTT. This translates into CASRLAGTNTDTQYF. Combining the CDR3 with reference TRBV5-1 and TRBJ2-3 gives the whole variable domain KAGVTQTPRYLIKTRGQQVTLSCSPISGHRSVSWYQQTPGQGLQFLFEYFSETQRNKGNFPGRFSGRQFSNSRSEMNVSTLELGDSALYLCASRLAGTNTDTQYFGPGTRLTVL.